This T cell receptor (beta chain) was profiled in a study of early T cells in non-severe SARS-CoV-2 infection. Across the study: From unsorted whole blood, bulk RNA was sequenced, and the chains remained unpaired.

CDR1 MNHEY and CDR2 SVGEGT come from the germline V gene. The CDR3 has 14 amino acids. V lost 4 bases to trimming and J lost 5 bases, with 14 bases between them. Each cDNA molecule carried a unique molecular identifier. Via MiXCR, TCRdb re-called the 5' RACE reads, giving one row per CDR3 protein. This table holds tens of thousands of distinct CDR3 sequences, around 7.8% found once. Regarding the study as a whole: Private and CD4 specificities were missed by VDJdb matching, skewed to anti-spike CD8.

Concerning this clonotype itself: Its antigen remains unidentified.

This TCR came from an adult who was a healthcare worker with PCR-confirmed SARS-CoV-2 infection or an uninfected control (not recorded which). The V and J genes are TRBV6-2 or TRBV6-3 and TRBJ1-2; D is perhaps TRBD1 (6 bases). Sequences were obtained from whole blood. The CDR3 nucleotides are TGTGCCAGCAGTTTTACCCGACAGGTTTATGGCTACACCTTC. It yields the protein CASSFTRQVYGYTF.